Below are 14 T cell receptor beta chains sequenced from a single sample in a study of cytomegalovirus exposure and HLA in healthy donors. Primers for the PCR totalled 60 Vbeta and 13 Jbeta. Assay: immunoSEQ multiplex PCR; the TCRdb copy retains only in-frame clones and omits some. The table has 70,000 to 95,000 clones, around 76% seen once. Sample: PBMCs. The receptors stem from a middle-aged man in good health and CMV-seronegative.

The V call is TRBV19, the J call TRBJ2-2; TRBD2 aligns across 8 bases. The CDR3 spans 15 residues. Germline CDR1 and CDR2: LNHDA and SQIVND (reference sequence). With 5 bases clipped from V and 7 bases from J, the junction kept 9 bases outside the gene matches. The CDR3 spells CASSSSGGPDGELFF. The CDR3 DNA is TGTGCCAGTAGTTCCTCGGGAGGGCCTGACGGGGAGCTGTTTTTT.

The rearrangement joins TRBV19 to TRBJ1-1, with D perhaps TRBD1 (6 bases). The V and J ends lost 10 bases and 4 bases respectively, with 19 bases between them. The CDR3 sequence is 14 residues long. CDR1 is LNHDA and CDR2 is SQIVND in the germline V gene (reference sequence). Here the CDR3 DNA reads TGTGCCACATCCGGGGGCTGGGGGGGCACTGAAGCTTTCTTT. Encoded protein: CATSGGWGGTEAFF. The whole variable domain, filled in from reference TRBV19 and TRBJ1-1, reads DGGITQSPKYLFRKEGQNVTLSCEQNLNHDAMYWYRQDPGQGLRLIYYSQIVNDFQKGDIAEGYSVSREKKESFPLTVTSAQKNPTAFYLCATSGGWGGTEAFFGQGTRLTVV.

This clone occurred a few times. The chain carries TRBV5-1 and TRBJ2-3, with D possibly matching TRBD2 (5 bases). This CDR3 is 15 amino acids long. Trimming stripped 1 base from V and 0 bases from J, with 9 bases between. Germline CDR1 and CDR2: SGHRS and YFSETQ. In nucleotides, the CDR3 is TGCGCCAGCAGCTTGACTAGTGCTAGCACAGATACGCAGTATTTT. Its protein is CASSLTSASTDTQYF.

The V call is TRBV21-1, the J call TRBJ1-4. TRBV21-1 is assigned pseudogene status. This CDR3 contains 18 residues. The CDR3, as DNA: TGTGCCAGCAGCAAAGGAGGAAAGGCGAAAAGTATGAGTGAAAAACTGTTTTTT. This translates into CASSKGGKAKSMSEKLFF.

The rearrangement joins TRBV9 to TRBJ2-1; 13 bases map to TRBD2. With V trimmed by 1 base and J by 9 bases, 13 bases remained unmatched. The germline CDR1 and CDR2 sequences are SGDLS and YYNGEE. The CDR3 spans 18 residues. CDR3 protein: CASSVPVDGTSGIFEQFF. The CDR3 DNA sequence: TGTGCCAGCAGCGTACCCGTAGACGGGACTAGCGGGATATTTGAGCAGTTCTTC. Drawing the rest from reference TRBV9 and TRBJ2-1, the complete variable domain is DSGVTQTPKHLITATGQRVTLRCSPRSGDLSVYWYQQSLDQGLQFLIQYYNGEERAKGNILERFSAQQFPDLHSELNLSSLELGDSALYFCASSVPVDGTSGIFEQFFGPGTRLTVL.

The CDR3 DNA reads as TGTGCCAGCTCACCACCAAAACAGGGTGGGAGATGGTACTTC. This sequence encodes CASSPPKQGGRWYF. The V call is TRBV18, the J call TRBJ2-5; a weak D match, TRBD1 (6 bases). The V and J ends lost 0 bases and 13 bases respectively, with 18 bases between them. The CDR3 has 14 residues. Per the germline V gene, CDR1 is KGHSH and CDR2 is LQKENI.

A few counts support this clone. The chain recombines TRBV18 with TRBJ1-4; a possible D gene is TRBD1 (5 bases). Germline CDR1 KGHSH, CDR2 LQKENI. This CDR3 is 16 amino acids long. Deletions cut 3 bases from V and 6 bases from J, with 17 bases between. CDR3 coding DNA: TGTGCCAGCTCACCGCGGAGCAGGGTTGAGGATGAAAAACTGTTTTTT. Its protein is CASSPRSRVEDEKLFF. Full variable domain (missing parts from reference TRBV18 and TRBJ1-4): NAGVMQNPRHLVRRRGQEARLRCSPMKGHSHVYWYRQLPEEGLKFMVYLQKENIIDESGMPKERFSAEFPKEGPSILRIQQVVRGDSAAYFCASSPRSRVEDEKLFFGSGTQLSVL.

This chain joins TRBV7-8 and TRBJ2-2; 12 bases match TRBD1. CDR3 length equals 18 residues. V lost 7 bases, J lost 7 bases, and 16 bases stayed unmatched. Per the germline V gene, CDR1 is SGHVS and CDR2 is FQNEAQ. For the CDR3, the DNA is TGTGCCAGCAAATTCGACCCCACCGGGACAGGGGGCATCGGGGAGCTGTTTTTT. This encodes CASKFDPTGTGGIGELFF.

The rearrangement uses TRBV6-6 and TRBJ2-7, with D perhaps TRBD2 (6 bases). The CDR3 is made up of 15 amino acids. CDR1 and CDR2 from the germline V gene are MNHNY and SVGAGI (reference sequence). The V and J ends lost 4 bases and 2 bases respectively, with 15 bases between them. The CDR3 sequence is CASSSDAGRTYEQYF. In nucleotides, the CDR3 is TGTGCCAGCAGTTCAGACGCGGGACGGACCTACGAGCAGTACTTC.

The chain is built from TRBV20-1 and TRBJ2-3; D perhaps matches TRBD2 (6 bases). The CDR3 runs 11 residues. V was cut by 3 bases and J by 10 bases, with 11 bases left in between. Looked up from germline, CDR1 is DFQATT and CDR2 is SNEGSKA (reference sequence). The CDR3 nucleotides read TGCAGTGCTAGTCGGTGGGAGGCGCAGTATTTT. This translates into CSASRWEAQYF.

This chain links TRBV7-2 with TRBJ2-7; 10 bases are a match to TRBD2. V dropped 5 bases and J dropped 4; count of bases not matched to a gene: 8. Germline CDR1 SGHTA, CDR2 FQGNSA. This CDR3 contains 15 residues. CDR3 nucleotide sequence: TGTGCCAGCAGCACAGCGGGAGGGTATGTATACGAGCAGTACTTC. Encoded protein: CASSTAGGYVYEQYF. Using reference TRBV7-2 and TRBJ2-7 for the parts outside the CDR3, the full variable domain is GAGVSQSPSNKVTEKGKDVELRCDPISGHTALYWYRQSLGQGLEFLIYFQGNSAPDKSGLPSDRFSAERTGGSVSTLTIQRTQQEDSAVYLCASSTAGGYVYEQYFGPGTRLTVT.

The rearrangement joins TRBV2 to TRBJ1-1; the match to TRBD1 covers 7 bases. V was pared by 2 bases and J by 4 bases, with 10 bases of the junction left unmatched. From germline, CDR1 is SNHLY and CDR2 FYNNEI. The CDR3 runs 16 residues. The CDR3 DNA follows: TGTGCCAGCAGTGAACAGGGGGTCCCGCAGGGCACTGAAGCTTTCTTT. Its protein is CASSEQGVPQGTEAFF. The full variable domain, its missing parts supplied by reference TRBV2 and TRBJ1-1, is EPEVTQTPSHQVTQMGQEVILRCVPISNHLYFYWYRQILGQKVEFLVSFYNNEISEKSEIFDDQFSVERPDGSNFTLKIRSTKLEDSAMYFCASSEQGVPQGTEAFFGQGTRLTVV.

The V gene is TRBV27, the J gene TRBJ1-3; no clear D. V lost 5 bases, J lost 4 bases, and 12 bases lay in between. CDR1 is MNHEY, CDR2 SMNVEV, per germline (reference sequence). The CDR3 is 14 residues long. Here the CDR3 reads CASSREAVGNTIYF. The CDR3 DNA follows: TGTGCCAGCAGTAGGGAAGCGGTAGGAAACACCATATATTTT.

The chain carries TRBV2 and TRBJ1-1; no clear D. The germline V gene has CDR1 SNHLY and CDR2 FYNNEI. The CDR3 totals 14 residues. The V gene lost 4 bases and the J gene lost 5 bases, with 14 bases spanning the gap. CDR3 amino acids: CASSANHIGTEAFF. In nucleotides, the CDR3 is TGTGCCAGCAGTGCGAATCACATCGGGACTGAAGCTTTCTTT.